Below, 7 T cell receptor beta chains from the same sample are listed, as sequenced in a study of Graves' ophthalmopathy and Graves' hyperthyroidism. From RNA, the CDR3 regions of TCR beta chains were amplified and sequenced. A first-round RT-PCR used HTBI primers, followed by a second-round multiplex PCR. MiXCR was run by TCRdb on the multiplex PCR reads, yielding one entry per CDR3 protein. The sample has approximately 540,000 distinct CDR3 sequences, approximately 35% seen once. The sequenced sample was peripheral blood or thyroid tissue (not recorded which). Every receptor here comes from an adult man with Graves' hyperthyroidism.

The gene calls are TRBV25-1 and TRBJ1-4; 8 bases map to TRBD1. Germline V gene lookup returns CDR1 MGHDK and CDR2 SYGVNS. The CDR3 totals 16 residues. Trimming at V came to 6 bases and at J to 5 bases, leaving 11 bases not matched to a gene. CDR3 sequence reads: CASSRTQGALNEKLFF. CDR3 coding DNA: TGTGCCAGCAGCCGGACCCAGGGGGCCCTAAATGAAAAACTGTTTTTT.

The CDR3 DNA reads TGTGCCAGCAGTACTACAGGGGTAACTGAAGCTTTCTTT. Its translation is CASSTTGVTEAFF. The genes are TRBV7-6 and TRBJ1-1; the match to TRBD1 covers 7 bases. J was trimmed by 5 bases and V by 6 bases; bases with no gene match: 6. Germline V gene lookup returns CDR1 SGHVS and CDR2 FNYEAQ. The CDR3 extends over 13 amino acids.

This clonotype was observed a few times. The CDR3 nucleotides read TGTGCCAGCAGTTTCCCCAGGGGGCTTATGTACGAGCAGTACTTC. Amino acids: CASSFPRGLMYEQYF. V and J are TRBV28 and TRBJ2-7; 8 positions agree with TRBD1. Germline V CDR1 and CDR2: MDHEN, SYDVKM. Trimming cost V 3 bases and J 4 bases; bases outside gene matches: 8. This CDR3 spans 15 amino acids. The full variable domain, in which reference TRBV28 and TRBJ2-7 provide the parts outside the CDR3, is DVKVTQSSRYLVKRTGEKVFLECVQDMDHENMFWYRQDPGLGLRLIYFSYDVKMKEKGDIPEGYSVSREKKERFSLILESASTNQTSMYLCASSFPRGLMYEQYFGPGTRLTVT.

This clonotype was detected ten times or more. The V and J genes are TRBV10-2 and TRBJ1-2; D ambiguous. The CDR3 loop spans 15 amino acids. Germline-derived CDR1 and CDR2 are WSHSY and SAAADI. The V and J ends lost 0 bases and 3 bases respectively, with 11 bases between them. The CDR3: CASSESVRSDYGYTF. In DNA form, the CDR3 reads TGCGCCAGCAGTGAGTCGGTCAGGTCCGACTATGGCTACACCTTC.

A single count supports this clonotype. One junction end disagrees with the germline gene, perhaps due to a read error. The chain joins TRBV15 to TRBJ2-5, with D perhaps assigned TRBD1 or TRBD2 (5 bases each). The germline CDR1 and CDR2 sequences are LNHNV and YYDKDF (reference sequence). The CDR3 loop spans 14 amino acids. The CDR3 here is CATSSLGSPGTQCF. CDR3 nucleotide sequence: TGTGCCACCAGCAGCCTGGGGTCCCCTGGGACCCAGTGCTTC.

This clonotype has only a few counts. One junction end disagrees with the germline gene, perhaps due to a read error. The genes are TRBV7-8 and TRBJ2-7, with TRBD1 matching 11 bases. The CDR3 has 9 residues. Germline values: CDR1 SGHVS, CDR2 FQNEAQ. The DNA of the CDR3 is TGTGCCAGCACCGGGACAGGGGGTTTC. Residues: CASTGTGGF. The full variable domain, rest sourced from reference TRBV7-8 and TRBJ2-7, is GAGVSQSPRYKVAKRGQDVALRCDPISGHVSLFWYQQALGQGPEFLTYFQNEAQLDKSGLPSDRFFAERPEGSVSTLKIQRTQQEDSAVYLCASTGTGGFGPGTRLTVT.

The chain carries TRBV29-1 and TRBJ2-7; 9 positions agree with TRBD1. V lost 7 bases, J lost 2 bases, and 3 bases stayed unmatched. The CDR3 runs to 12 residues. Germline assignment: CDR1 SQVTM and CDR2 ANQGSEA. CDR3 region: CSGGQGTYEQYF. The DNA of the CDR3 is TGCAGCGGGGGACAGGGTACCTACGAGCAGTACTTC.